What follows are 15 T cell receptor beta chains derived from one specimen sequenced in a study of T-cell reconstitution after alpha-beta-depleted transplantation in children. Using unique molecular identifiers, the investigators prepared the TCRbeta library. TCRdb recomputed calls from the PCR reads with MiXCR, one row per CDR3 protein. In the table there are some 450,000 distinct CDR3 sequences, about 40% of which are singletons. Sequenced here: PBMCs, sampled before TCRalphabeta/CD19-depleted stem cell transplant. The receptors shown here come from a girl aged 2 to 10 with aplastic anemia, due to receive a stem cell transplant.

The table lists this clonotype with many counts. The gene calls are TRBV5-1 and TRBJ2-1; TRBD2 might be the D (5 bases). The length of the CDR3 is 15 residues. Germline values: CDR1 SGHRS, CDR2 YFSETQ. The V and J ends lost 5 bases and 0 bases respectively, with 12 bases between them. In DNA form, the CDR3 reads TGCGCCAGCAGGGACTTCGGCGGCTCCTACAATGAGCAGTTCTTC. Its protein is CASRDFGGSYNEQFF.

This clonotype was counted many times. The chain links TRBV7-8 to TRBJ2-7; maybe TRBD1 (5 bases). The V and J ends lost 1 base and 4 bases respectively, with 8 bases between them. There are 13 residues in the CDR3. Germline CDR1 SGHVS, CDR2 FQNEAQ. This CDR3 reads CASSLVTGYEQYF. CDR3 in DNA: TGTGCCAGCAGCTTAGTTACAGGATACGAGCAGTACTTC. Complete variable domain (other parts from reference TRBV7-8 and TRBJ2-7): GAGVSQSPRYKVAKRGQDVALRCDPISGHVSLFWYQQALGQGPEFLTYFQNEAQLDKSGLPSDRFFAERPEGSVSTLKIQRTQQEDSAVYLCASSLVTGYEQYFGPGTRLTVT.

This clonotype was detected a few times. The chain uses TRBV28 and TRBJ1-3; 9 positions match TRBD1. The CDR3 has 18 amino acids. Germline loops: CDR1 MDHEN, CDR2 SYDVKM. V dropped 2 bases and J dropped 1; count of bases not matched to a gene: 9. The DNA of the CDR3 is TGTGCCAGCAGTTTACTCCCACCCGGGACAGGGTCTGGAAACACCATATATTTT. It translates to CASSLLPPGTGSGNTIYF.

The chain is built from TRBV7-6 and TRBJ2-5; 10 nucleotides agree with TRBD2. V lost 0 bases to trimming and J lost 4 bases; unmatched junction nucleotides: 5. The CDR3 is 16 residues long. Germline CDR1 is SGHVS and CDR2 is FNYEAQ. The CDR3 nucleotides are TGTGCCAGCAGCTTAGCCGTTACTAGCGGGGCAGAGACCCAGTACTTC. Translated, it gives CASSLAVTSGAETQYF.

The CDR3 region has the DNA TGCAGTGCTACCCAGGGATCAGGCTACAATGAGCAGTTCTTC. It is translated as CSATQGSGYNEQFF. This chain links TRBV20-1 with TRBJ2-1; D might be TRBD1 (5 bases). Per germline, CDR1 DFQATT and CDR2 SNEGSKA (reference sequence). This CDR3 spans 14 amino acids. V lost 4 bases and J 3 bases, leaving 13 bases between the germline ends.

The chain couples TRBV29-1 to TRBJ2-3, with 10 bases matching TRBD2. V was clipped by 3 bases and J by 6 bases; unmatched bases: 9. From germline, CDR1 is SQVTM and CDR2 ANQGSEA. This CDR3 region has 15 residues. Here the CDR3 reads CSVEASGSRVDTQYF. CDR3 sequence (DNA): TGCAGCGTTGAGGCTAGCGGGAGCCGGGTCGATACGCAGTATTTT.

This clonotype has just a few counts. V gene TRBV7-6 combines with J gene TRBJ2-5; D not certain. Trimming took off 1 base at V and 5 bases at J, with 11 bases between the two ends. The CDR3 extends over 14 amino acids. Germline CDR1 SGHVS, CDR2 FNYEAQ. The CDR3 protein is CASSLVAGRETQYF. For the CDR3, the DNA is TGTGCCAGCAGCTTAGTTGCCGGACGGGAGACCCAGTACTTC.

The chain is built from TRBV20-1 and TRBJ2-1; tentatively, D is TRBD1 (6 bases). Trimming removed 1 base at V and 0 bases at J, with 10 bases between. The CDR3 covers 15 residues. Germline V gene lookup returns CDR1 DFQATT and CDR2 SNEGSKA (reference sequence). The CDR3 DNA sequence: TGCAGTGCTAGAGGAATAGGGGGCTCCTACAATGAGCAGTTCTTC. Translating it yields CSARGIGGSYNEQFF.

The V and J genes are TRBV4-2 and TRBJ1-5; the D is unclear. V lost 4 bases and J 0 bases, leaving 7 bases between the germline ends. CDR1 is LGHNA and CDR2 is YNFKEQ in the germline V gene. This CDR3 contains 14 residues. CDR3 sequence reads: CASSRSYSNQPQHF. The CDR3 region has the DNA TGTGCCAGCAGCCGGAGCTATAGCAATCAGCCCCAGCATTTT.

The chain carries TRBV20-1 and TRBJ1-4, with TRBD1 as a possible D gene (5 bases). From germline, CDR1 is DFQATT and CDR2 SNEGSKA (reference sequence). The CDR3 loop spans 14 amino acids. The germline V and J ends were trimmed by 2 bases and 4 bases, with 11 bases remaining between them. The CDR3, as DNA: TGCAGTGCTAGACCCGACAGTATTAATGAAAAACTGTTTTTT. Translated: CSARPDSINEKLFF.

This chain joins TRBV5-1 and TRBJ2-3, with 13 bases aligning to TRBD2. The germline V gene encodes CDR1 SGHRS and CDR2 YFSETQ. Trimming removed 4 bases from V and 8 bases from J; junction bases left unmatched: 4. This CDR3 is built from 14 residues. In DNA, the CDR3 is TGCGCCAGCAGCACAGGGACTAGCGGGGCTACGCAGTATTTT. This codes for CASSTGTSGATQYF.

This sequence joins TRBV5-5 and TRBJ2-5; 10 nucleotides align to TRBD1. Looked up from germline, CDR1 is SGHKS and CDR2 is YYEKEE (reference sequence). CDR3 length: 14 amino acids. The ends lost 4 bases at V and 4 bases at J; junction bases unmatched: 4. The CDR3 region is CASSPWDRGETQYF. CDR3 nucleotide sequence: TGTGCCAGCAGCCCCTGGGACAGGGGAGAGACCCAGTACTTC.

This clonotype showed up just a few times. The gene calls are TRBV27 and TRBJ1-1, with D tentatively TRBD1 (6 bases). The CDR3 extends over 16 amino acids. V lost 6 bases and J 5 bases, leaving 22 bases between the germline ends. Germline CDR1 and CDR2: MNHEY and SMNVEV (reference sequence). This CDR3 is CASSPRIQGQGTEAFF. CDR3 sequence (DNA): TGTGCCAGCAGCCCTCGTATTCAGGGGCAAGGGACTGAAGCTTTCTTT.

The chain joins TRBV29-1 to TRBJ2-3; possibly TRBD1 for D (5 bases). The CDR3 contains 14 residues. Germline V gene lookup returns CDR1 SQVTM and CDR2 ANQGSEA. Trimming cost V 6 bases and J 5 bases, with 18 bases left between them. CDR3 in amino acids: CSVDPRVNGDTQYF. The CDR3 nucleotides are TGCAGCGTAGACCCCAGGGTGAACGGAGATACGCAGTATTTT.

This clonotype was found many times. V usage is TRBV7-9 and J usage is TRBJ2-1; TRBD1 agrees at 8 bases. This CDR3 comprises 13 residues. Trimming removed 5 bases from V and 8 bases from J; junction bases left unmatched: 5. Germline V gene lookup returns CDR1 SEHNR and CDR2 FQNEAQ (reference sequence). DNA of the CDR3: TGTGCCAGCAGCGACAGGGGACGGGATGAGCAGTTCTTC. Amino acids: CASSDRGRDEQFF.